This TCR beta chain was observed in a study of OX40 agonist ivuxolimab in advanced cancers. Across the whole study: Ivuxolimab, an antibody that agonizes OX40 (CD134), was administered to the patients. In three patients, partial responses were observed, one with hepatocellular carcinoma and two with cutaneous melanoma.

Profiled with immunoSEQ multiplex PCR; TCRdb holds only in-frame clones, not every one. The sample carries some 50,000 clones, just under 90% recorded once. This CDR3 is built from 15 residues. The V gene end was trimmed by 4 bases and the J gene end by 5 bases; junction bases not matched to a gene: 10. Germline values: CDR1 SGHVS, CDR2 FNYEAQ. The source material was CD4+ or CD8+ T cells sorted from blood, sampled in a trial of the OX40 agonist ivuxolimab. The TCR was taken from an adult with an advanced solid tumor such as melanoma, head and neck, liver or kidney cancer. The chain couples TRBV7-6 to TRBJ2-5; 7 bases line up with TRBD1. The CDR3 DNA reads as TGTGCCAGCAGCTACACACAGGGGTCGTGGGAGACCCAGTACTTC. This encodes CASSYTQGSWETQYF.